This T cell receptor beta chain is drawn from a study of blood T cell repertoires in COVID-19. Study in general: T cells, B-cell-depleted T cells, or PBMCs provided the cDNA or gDNA that served as material.

Germline values: CDR1 SGHVS, CDR2 FQNEAQ. V lost 6 bases to trimming and J lost 8 bases, with 16 bases between them. The CDR3 is 13 amino acids. In the source study's methods: Researchers report that nucleated cell counts were estimated from reference gene primer amplification. The protocol was immunoSEQ multiplex PCR, while the TCRdb copy is restricted to in-frame clones and leaves out a portion. V and J calls and clone size are copied from that table; D and trimming were computed from the DNA. The repertoire holds 200,000 to 250,000 clones, with just under 85% as singletons. This clone showed up just a few times.

The receptor was derived from a woman over 75 with acute or convalescent COVID-19. The V gene is TRBV7-8, the J gene TRBJ1-2; a possible D gene is TRBD1 (5 bases). What was sequenced was peripheral blood. In DNA, the CDR3 is TGTGCCAGCAGTTTCTCAAGGGGTACGGGCTACACCTTC. It codes for CASSFSRGTGYTF. Full variable domain (outside the CDR3, taken from reference TRBV7-8 and TRBJ1-2): GAGVSQSPRYKVAKRGQDVALRCDPISGHVSLFWYQQALGQGPEFLTYFQNEAQLDKSGLPSDRFFAERPEGSVSTLKIQRTQQEDSAVYLCASSFSRGTGYTFGSGTRLTVV.